This TCR beta chain was captured in a study of blood T cell repertoires in COVID-19. Produced via immunoSEQ multiplex PCR; TCRdb's table is partial and in-frame only. This sample carries about 80,000 clones, 91% of them seen once, and the ten largest clones take under 2.5%. The CDR3 runs 15 residues. CDR1 and CDR2 (germline): SGHRS, YFSETQ. Unmatched junction bases numbered 3, after V lost 3 bases and J lost 0 bases. The sequencing input was peripheral blood. The genes are TRBV5-1 and TRBJ1-2; TRBD1 matches at 9 bases. The clonotype comes from a woman in her 50s in a cohort sampled during active COVID-19. The CDR3 nucleotides are TGCGCCAGCAGCTGGGGACAGGGTCCTAACTATGGCTACACCTTC. Translating gives CASSWGQGPNYGYTF.